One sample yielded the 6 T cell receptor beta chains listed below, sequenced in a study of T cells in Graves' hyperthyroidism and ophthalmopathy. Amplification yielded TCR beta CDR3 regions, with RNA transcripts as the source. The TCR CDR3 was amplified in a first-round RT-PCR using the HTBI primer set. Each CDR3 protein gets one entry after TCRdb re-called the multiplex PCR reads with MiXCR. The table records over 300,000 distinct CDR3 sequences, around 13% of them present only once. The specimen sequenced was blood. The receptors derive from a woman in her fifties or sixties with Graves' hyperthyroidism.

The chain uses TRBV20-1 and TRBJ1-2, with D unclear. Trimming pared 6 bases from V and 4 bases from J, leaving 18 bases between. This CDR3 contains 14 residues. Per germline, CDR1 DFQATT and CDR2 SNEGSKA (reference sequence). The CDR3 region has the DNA TGCAGTGCCGACGCCGGGCCCCTTAGCTATGGCTACACCTTC. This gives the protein CSADAGPLSYGYTF.

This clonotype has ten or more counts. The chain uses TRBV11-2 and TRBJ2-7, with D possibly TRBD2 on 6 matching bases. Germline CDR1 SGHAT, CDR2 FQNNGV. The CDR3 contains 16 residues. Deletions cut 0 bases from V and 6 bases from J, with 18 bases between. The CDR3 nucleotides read TGTGCCAGCAGCTTAGATGCGGGATTGGTAAGGGGCGAGCAGTACTTC. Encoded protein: CASSLDAGLVRGEQYF.

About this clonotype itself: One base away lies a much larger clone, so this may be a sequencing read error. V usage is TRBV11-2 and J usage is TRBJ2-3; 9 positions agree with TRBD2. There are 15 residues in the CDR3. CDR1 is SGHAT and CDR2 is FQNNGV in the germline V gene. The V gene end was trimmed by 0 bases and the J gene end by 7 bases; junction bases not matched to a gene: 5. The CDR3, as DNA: TGTGCCAGCAGCTTAGACGCGGGAGGGCCGAATACGCAGTATTTT. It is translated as CASSLDAGGPNTQYF.

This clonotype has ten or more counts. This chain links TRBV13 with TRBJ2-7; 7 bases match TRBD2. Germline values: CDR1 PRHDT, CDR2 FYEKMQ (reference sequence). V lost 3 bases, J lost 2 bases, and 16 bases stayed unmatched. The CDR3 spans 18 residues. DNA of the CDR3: TGTGCCAGCAGCTTCCTTACCCAGCGGGATAGATTCGCCTACGAGCAGTACTTC. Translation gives CASSFLTQRDRFAYEQYF.

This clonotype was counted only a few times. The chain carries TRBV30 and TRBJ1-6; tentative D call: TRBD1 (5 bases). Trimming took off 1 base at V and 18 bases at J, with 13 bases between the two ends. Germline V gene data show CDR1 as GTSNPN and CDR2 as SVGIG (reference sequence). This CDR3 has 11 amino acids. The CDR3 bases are TGTGCCTGGAGTGACGGGACCCGTCCCCACTTT. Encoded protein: CAWSDGTRPHF. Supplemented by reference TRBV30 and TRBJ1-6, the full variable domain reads SQTIHQWPATLVQPVGSPLSLECTVEGTSNPNLYWYRQAAGRGLQLLFYSVGIGQISSEVPQNLSASRPQDRQFILSSKKLLLSDSGFYLCAWSDGTRPHFGNGTRLTVT.

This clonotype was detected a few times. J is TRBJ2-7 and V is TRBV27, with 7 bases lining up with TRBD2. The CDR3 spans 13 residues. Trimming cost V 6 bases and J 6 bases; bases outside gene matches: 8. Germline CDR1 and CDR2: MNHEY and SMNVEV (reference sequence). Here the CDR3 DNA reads TGTGCCAGCAGCGGGACTAAAGGTTCCGAGCAGTACTTC. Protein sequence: CASSGTKGSEQYF.